These T cell receptor beta chains were read from a single sample in a study of neurological immune-mediated disorders. One entry per CDR3 protein, called by TCRdb with MiXCR from the 5' RACE reads. The table shows 65,000 to 85,000 distinct CDR3 sequences, with more than 3% occurring only once. Input material: PBMCs. These receptors originate from a woman aged 45 to 65 with multiple sclerosis. Both conserved end residues are part of each CDR3. The D gene is left open where the match is weak. Expanded clones get a size class; other rows say once, few or many, or leave the size out.

v_call	j_call	clone_size	d_call	cdr3_aa	cdr3_nt
TRBV5-1	TRBJ2-1	many	TRBD2	CASSQNGLAGHLRQFF	TGCGCCAGCAGCCAAAATGGACTAGCGGGGCACCTTAGGCAGTTCTTC
TRBV7-9	TRBJ2-3	many	TRBD2	CASSVKTSGADTQYF	TGTGCCAGCAGCGTGAAGACTAGCGGGGCAGATACGCAGTATTTT
TRBV14	TRBJ2-3	many	TRBD2	CASSQEVGASGRADTQYF	TGTGCCAGCAGCCAAGAAGTCGGAGCTAGCGGGAGGGCAGATACGCAGTATTTT
TRBV7-3	TRBJ2-1	many	.	CASSIDRYYNEQFF	TGTGCCAGCAGCATCGACAGATATTACAATGAGCAGTTCTTC
TRBV20-1	TRBJ1-2	.	.	CSAQVGPIGYTF	TGCAGTGCCCAAGTCGGACCGATTGGCTACACCTTC
TRBV20-1	TRBJ1-4	many	TRBD1	CSATDRGRNEKLFF	TGCAGTGCTACAGACAGGGGGAGGAATGAAAAACTGTTTTTT
TRBV5-5	TRBJ2-7	many	.	CASSLGAYEQYF	TGTGCCAGCAGCTTGGGAGCCTACGAGCAGTACTTC
TRBV20-1	TRBJ2-3	.	.	CSAKISGSTDTQYF	TGCAGTGCTAAAATTAGCGGAAGCACAGATACGCAGTATTTT
TRBV20-1	TRBJ2-3	many	TRBD2	CSARLAGGPADTQYF	TGCAGTGCTAGACTAGCGGGAGGGCCCGCAGATACGCAGTATTTT
TRBV6-5	TRBJ2-5	many	TRBD2	CASSEDLAGQETQYF	TGTGCCAGCAGTGAAGACCTAGCGGGACAAGAGACCCAGTACTTC
TRBV5-1	TRBJ1-2	many	TRBD1	CASSRTGARNYGYTF	TGCGCCAGCAGCCGGACAGGGGCACGCAACTATGGCTACACCTTC
TRBV19	TRBJ1-1	many	.	CASSIRQTNTEAFF	TGTGCCAGTAGTATTCGACAGACGAACACTGAAGCTTTCTTT
TRBV7-2	TRBJ2-7	many	TRBD2	CASSLGLAGDEQYF	TGTGCCAGCAGCTTAGGACTAGCGGGAGACGAGCAGTACTTC
TRBV20-1	TRBJ2-5	many	TRBD1	CSATTGVETQYF	TGCAGTGCCACAACAGGGGTGGAGACCCAGTACTTC
TRBV28	TRBJ1-1	few	.	CASSPGAWGTEAFF	TGTGCCAGCAGTCCAGGGGCCTGGGGCACTGAAGCTTTCTTT
TRBV3-1	TRBJ2-2	many	TRBD1	CATNPGQGAFGELFF	TGTGCCACTAACCCGGGACAGGGGGCCTTCGGGGAGCTGTTTTTT
TRBV27	TRBJ1-5	many	TRBD1	CASRRTGGSLVSNQPQHF	TGTGCCAGCAGGCGCACAGGGGGGAGTTTGGTTAGCAATCAGCCCCAGCATTTT
TRBV5-5	TRBJ2-7	many	.	CASSPWTASYEQYF	TGTGCCAGCAGCCCCTGGACGGCCTCCTACGAGCAGTACTTC
TRBV20-1	TRBJ1-5	many	.	CSALNVGLGNQPQHF	TGCAGTGCCCTCAATGTGGGGCTGGGCAATCAGCCCCAGCATTTT
TRBV29-1	TRBJ2-3	many	.	CSVLKRGTDTQYF	TGCAGCGTTTTAAAGCGAGGCACAGATACGCAGTATTTT
TRBV11-2	TRBJ2-3	many	TRBD2	CASSLSDSGSIDTQYF	TGTGCCAGCAGCTTAAGTGATAGCGGGAGCATCGATACGCAGTATTTT
TRBV5-1	TRBJ2-1	many	.	CASSLTGKDNEQFF	TGCGCCAGCAGCCTCACGGGGAAAGACAATGAGCAGTTCTTC
TRBV13	TRBJ1-2	many	.	CASSLVGREGYTF	TGTGCCAGCAGCTTAGTTGGCCGTGAGGGCTACACCTTC
TRBV10-3	TRBJ1-1	many	.	CAATPAGQGNTEAFF	TGTGCCGCTACTCCAGCGGGCCAGGGGAACACTGAAGCTTTCTTT
TRBV12-3/TRBV12-4	TRBJ2-2	many	TRBD2	CASSPQRDRSVAGELFF	TGTGCCAGCAGCCCCCAGCGGGACCGCTCTGTCGCCGGGGAGCTGTTTTTT
TRBV20-1	TRBJ2-5	many	.	CSARGGTAGTQYF	TGCAGTGCTAGAGGCGGCACAGCAGGGACCCAGTACTTC
TRBV11-2	TRBJ2-3	many	TRBD1	CASSLRGTGTDTQYF	TGTGCCAGCAGCCTGAGGGGGACAGGGACAGATACGCAGTATTTT
TRBV20-1	TRBJ2-1	many	TRBD2	CSARWLAGVREQFF	TGCAGTGCTAGATGGCTAGCGGGAGTTCGTGAGCAGTTCTTC
TRBV19	TRBJ2-2	many	.	CASSGVPGELFF	TGTGCCAGTAGTGGGGTTCCCGGGGAGCTGTTTTTT
TRBV28	TRBJ2-3	many	.	CASRLRSGPRTDTQYF	TGTGCCAGCCGACTCCGCTCAGGGCCCCGCACAGATACGCAGTATTTT
TRBV11-2	TRBJ2-5	many	.	CASSRYGHQETQYF	TGTGCCAGCAGCCGCTACGGTCACCAAGAGACCCAGTACTTC
TRBV7-6	TRBJ1-1	many	TRBD1	CASSLASSQGRNTEAFF	TGTGCCAGCAGCTTAGCCTCCTCACAGGGGCGGAACACTGAAGCTTTCTTT
TRBV4-3	TRBJ1-1	many	TRBD1	CASSQDWTGGTVGSTEAFF	TGCGCCAGCAGCCAAGATTGGACAGGGGGAACGGTGGGGAGCACTGAAGCTTTCTTT
TRBV3-1	TRBJ2-3	many	.	CASSQGGGDTQYF	TGTGCCAGCAGCCAAGGGGGTGGAGATACGCAGTATTTT
TRBV5-1	TRBJ2-2	many	TRBD2	CASRPLSGTNTGELFF	TGCGCCAGCAGACCACTTAGCGGGACGAACACCGGGGAGCTGTTTTTT
TRBV6-5	TRBJ2-5	many	.	CASSQGAQAAQYF	TGTGCCAGCAGCCAAGGGGCCCAAGCGGCCCAGTACTTC
TRBV28	TRBJ1-2	many	.	CASHWLGGYTF	TGTGCCAGTCACTGGTTAGGCGGCTACACCTTC
TRBV28	TRBJ2-1	.	.	CASSPTDRISYNEQFF	TGTGCCAGCAGTCCCACGGACCGGATTAGTTACAATGAGCAGTTCTTC
TRBV25-1	TRBJ1-5	many	.	CASSPGRYSNQPQHF	TGTGCCAGCAGTCCCGGACGGTATAGCAATCAGCCCCAGCATTTT
TRBV20-1	TRBJ2-3	many	TRBD2	CSATTSGGGSDTQYF	TGCAGTGCCACCACTAGCGGGGGAGGATCAGATACGCAGTATTTT
TRBV20-1	TRBJ2-1	many	.	CSASRGSDSYNEQFF	TGCAGTGCTAGTAGAGGGAGCGACTCCTACAATGAGCAGTTCTTC
TRBV5-8	TRBJ1-1	many	.	CASSLVTGDTEAFF	TGTGCCAGCAGCTTGGTAACGGGTGACACTGAAGCTTTCTTT
TRBV10-3	TRBJ2-5	many	.	CAISESAGETQYF	TGTGCCATCAGTGAGTCGGCTGGGGAGACCCAGTACTTC
TRBV20-1	TRBJ2-3	many	TRBD2	CSARPLAGATDTQYF	TGCAGTGCTCGCCCCCTAGCGGGTGCCACAGATACGCAGTATTTT
TRBV20-1	TRBJ2-1	few	TRBD2	CSASRDYPNEQFF	TGCAGTGCTAGCCGGGACTATCCCAATGAGCAGTTCTTC
TRBV18	TRBJ2-3	many	.	CASSPPGGTDTQYF	TGTGCCAGCTCACCACCGGGGGGCACAGATACGCAGTATTTT
TRBV3-1	TRBJ2-7	many	.	CASSQGITGTTNSYEQYF	TGTGCCAGCAGCCAAGGGATCACCGGGACAACAAACTCCTACGAGCAGTACTTC
TRBV20-1	TRBJ2-1	many	.	CSANPYGLGEQFF	TGCAGTGCTAACCCTTACGGACTGGGTGAGCAGTTCTTC